In its sample, the clone carrying this T cell receptor (beta chain) was seen a few times. As yet, its antigen is unknown. Germline assignment: CDR1 SQVTM and CDR2 ANQGSEA. CDR3 length: 13 residues. Trimming stripped 7 bases from V and 0 bases from J, with 13 bases between. After isolation, RNA underwent reverse transcription to generate cDNA as the sequencing template. Generated by immunoSEQ multiplex PCR, the TCRdb table keeps only in-frame clones and is missing some. Of fewer than 250,000 clones in the sample, approximately 61% were seen once. The sample is drawn from a study of CD8+ T cells in alopecia areata. Study outcomes and limitations: More clonal than normal scalp was lesional scalp, particularly alopecia totalis/universalis. TCR sharing was clearer in mice than between patients, perhaps partly owing to patient HLA diversity.

CD4+ and CD8+ T cells were sorted from PBMCs. This clonotype originated in a human donor with alopecia areata. The chain couples TRBV29-1 to TRBJ2-7, with D maybe TRBD1 (5 bases). The sequencing here drew on CD4+ T cells sorted from blood, taken at week 0. The chain's CDR3 is CSARQRFSYEQYF. CDR3 coding DNA: TGCAGCGCAAGACAGAGATTCTCCTACGAGCAGTACTTC.